The clone carrying this TCR beta chain was counted at least ten times. The PBMCs were sourced from fresh peripheral blood (about 9.6 ml). These data come from a study of T cells in Graves' hyperthyroidism and ophthalmopathy. CDR1 is MDHEN, CDR2 SYDVKM, per germline. With V trimmed by 5 bases and J by 7 bases, 5 bases remained unmatched. This CDR3 has 13 residues. Amplification of TCR beta CDR3 regions was performed using RNA transcripts as template. When the TCR CDR3 underwent first-round RT-PCR, the HTBI primer set was used. MiXCR, applied by TCRdb to the multiplex PCR reads, yields one record per CDR3 protein. The sample shows 400,000 to 600,000 distinct CDR3 sequences, roughly 20% of them seen only once.

This chain connects TRBV28 to TRBJ1-5, with 7 bases lining up with TRBD1. Sample: blood. The TCR originated in a man younger than 35 with Graves' hyperthyroidism. The CDR3 reads CASSETGAQPQHF. The DNA of the CDR3 is TGTGCCAGCAGTGAAACAGGGGCCCAGCCCCAGCATTTT. Variable domain in full (rest from reference TRBV28 and TRBJ1-5): DVKVTQSSRYLVKRTGEKVFLECVQDMDHENMFWYRQDPGLGLRLIYFSYDVKMKEKGDIPEGYSVSREKKERFSLILESASTNQTSMYLCASSETGAQPQHFGDGTRLSIL.